The 8 T cell receptor beta chains below all came from one sample that was sequenced in a study of regulatory T cells in long-lasting Graves disease. Time point in this sample: newly diagnosed GD, antithyroid drugs for less than 3 months. Extracted RNA from PBMCs served as the source of the TCR library. Building of the TCR beta libraries involved iRepertoire HTBI primers and Arm-PCR of CDR3 regions. TCRdb re-called the multiplex PCR reads with MiXCR, one entry per CDR3 protein. The data hold 350,000 to 500,000 distinct CDR3 sequences, with around 15% observed a single time. This same sample was also part of a study on T cells in Graves' hyperthyroidism and ophthalmopathy.

Sequenced here: peripheral blood mononuclear cells (PBMCs), sampled at new diagnosis, from a patient treated with antithyroid drugs. These TCRs come from a woman between 25 and 40 years old with Graves disease.

In its sample, this clonotype was seen a few times. This chain uses TRBV20-1 with TRBJ1-5, with D unclear. V dropped 0 bases and J dropped 2 bases, with 14 bases sitting between them. The CDR3 is 16 amino acids. Germline assignment: CDR1 DFQATT and CDR2 SNEGSKA (reference sequence). This CDR3 reads CSARDSRKGGNQPQHF. CDR3 DNA: TGCAGTGCTAGAGATTCCAGGAAGGGTGGCAATCAGCCCCAGCATTTT.

The gene calls are TRBV7-8 and TRBJ2-1; 9 bases fit TRBD1. The junction had 10 bases not matched to a gene; V was cut back by 1 base and J by 3 bases. The CDR3 covers 18 residues. Germline CDR1 is SGHVS and CDR2 is FQNEAQ. CDR3 nucleotides: TGTGCCAGCAGCTTAGACTTTTGGGGACAGGGTTACTACAATGAGCAGTTCTTC. Protein: CASSLDFWGQGYYNEQFF.

The V gene is TRBV20-1, the J gene TRBJ1-2; 7 bases are shared with TRBD1. V lost 6 bases and J lost 8; bases outside the gene matches: 9. This CDR3 has 12 residues. CDR1 and CDR2 (germline): DFQATT, SNEGSKA (reference sequence). This CDR3 reads CSATRQGQGYTF. The DNA of the CDR3 is TGCAGTGCAACTAGACAGGGTCAGGGCTACACCTTC.

The rearrangement links TRBV7-2 to TRBJ2-7; 7 nucleotides line up with TRBD2. V was pared by 3 bases and J by 3 bases, with 5 bases of the junction left unmatched. Germline assignment: CDR1 SGHTA and CDR2 FQGNSA. CDR3 length equals 14 residues. CDR3: CASSFGLGIYEQYF. Here the CDR3 DNA reads TGTGCCAGCAGCTTCGGACTAGGTATCTACGAGCAGTACTTC.

This clonotype was seen at least ten times. This chain links TRBV20-1 with TRBJ1-4; D is uncertain. Trimming left V 3 bases short and J 3 bases short, with 8 bases between. Germline CDR1 and CDR2: DFQATT and SNEGSKA (reference sequence). The CDR3 has 13 amino acids. CDR3 protein: CSASGYANEKLFF. CDR3 coding DNA: TGCAGTGCTAGCGGATACGCTAATGAAAAACTGTTTTTT.

This clonotype was observed a single time. The genes are TRBV6-2 or TRBV6-3 and TRBJ1-5; no clear D. The germline CDR1 and CDR2 sequences are MNHEY and SVGEGT. The V gene lost 7 bases and the J gene lost 4 bases, with 17 bases spanning the gap. This CDR3 spans 15 amino acids. CDR3 bases: TGTGCCAGCACCCCCCCGGGGATGCCTAATCAGCCCCAGCATTTT. It yields the protein CASTPPGMPNQPQHF.

This clonotype has only a few counts. The chain is built from TRBV28 and TRBJ2-1, with D possibly TRBD1 on 6 matching bases. Per the germline V gene, CDR1 is MDHEN and CDR2 is SYDVKM. CDR3 length: 12 amino acids. V was shortened by 5 bases and J by 7 bases, with 9 bases between the two germline ends. CDR3 bases: TGTGCCAGCAGTGGGACACTGAATGAGCAGTTCTTC. It specifies CASSGTLNEQFF.

This clonotype was observed at least ten times. V is TRBV29-1 and J is TRBJ1-1; 11 bases are shared with TRBD1. J lost 6 bases, V lost 5 bases, and 8 bases had no gene match. Germline values: CDR1 SQVTM, CDR2 ANQGSEA. This CDR3 region has 14 residues. The CDR3 coding sequence is TGCAGCGTTACCTTGCCGGGACAGGGGGCTGAAGCTTTCTTT. The encoded protein is CSVTLPGQGAEAFF.